The rows below give T cell receptor beta chains drawn from one sample of a study of monozygotic twins with cystic fibrosis. Here immunoSEQ multiplex PCR was the method, and the copy in TCRdb shows in-frame clones only, minus some. The data contain approximately 10,000 clones, 70% to 90% of them singletons. The sequenced sample was blood. The receptors stem from a man aged 18 to 29 with cystic fibrosis. Each CDR3 is given with its conserved first and last residue. A D gene is named only where the DNA matches it firmly. Expanded clones are given a class, and other clones once, few, many or no size at all.

V,size,J,D,CDR3,DNA
TRBV5-4,NA,TRBJ2-7,TRBD1,CASSKDRGREQYF,TGTGCCAGCAGCAAGGACAGGGGGCGCGAGCAGTACTTC
TRBV21-1,NA,TRBJ2-5,NA,CANDGSARGGPRLQETQYF,TGTGCCAACGACGGGTCCGCGAGGGGGGGGCCACGACTCCAAGAGACCCAGTACTTC
TRBV5-8,NA,TRBJ2-7,NA,CASSSDNTQDEQYF,TGTGCCAGCAGCTCTGACAATACCCAGGACGAGCAGTACTTC
TRBV7-9,NA,TRBJ1-2,TRBD1,CASSFDRDSLYGYTF,TGTGCCAGCAGCTTCGACCGGGACAGCCTCTATGGCTACACCTTC
TRBV4-1,NA,TRBJ2-5,TRBD2,CASSGGSGTSGETQYF,TGCGCCAGCAGCGGTGGTAGTGGGACTAGCGGGGAGACCCAGTACTTC
TRBV5-6,NA,TRBJ2-5,NA,CASSLVVVGEKGTQYF,TGTGCCAGCAGCTTGGTAGTAGTGGGGGAAAAAGGAACCCAGTACTTC
TRBV30,NA,TRBJ2-2,TRBD2,CAWTRAGLAGTGELFF,TGTGCCTGGACCCGTGCGGGACTAGCGGGGACCGGGGAGCTGTTTTTT
TRBV5-6,NA,TRBJ2-3,NA,CASSAGLSTDTQYF,TGTGCCAGCAGCGCAGGGTTAAGCACAGATACGCAGTATTTT
TRBV12-5,NA,TRBJ2-1,NA,CASGLVLDGVTYNEQFF,TGTGCTAGTGGTTTGGTACTTGACGGGGTGACCTACAATGAGCAGTTCTTC
TRBV7-9,NA,TRBJ1-1,NA,CASRKETGQRTEAFF,TGTGCCAGCAGAAAAGAAACAGGGCAAAGGACTGAAGCTTTCTTT
TRBV20-1,NA,TRBJ1-1,NA,CSARGQKGTFF,TGCAGTGCCAGGGGACAAAAAGGGACTTTCTTT
TRBV4-2,NA,TRBJ1-5,NA,CASSRPPEEYIQPQHF,TGTGCCAGCAGCCGACCACCGGAAGAGTATATACAGCCCCAGCATTTT
TRBV5-1,NA,TRBJ2-5,NA,CASSVDGGKETQYF,TGCGCCAGCAGCGTGGACGGGGGTAAAGAGACCCAGTACTTC
TRBV4-1,NA,TRBJ1-1,NA,CASSLGQTNTEAFF,TGCGCCAGCAGCCTTGGGCAGACGAACACTGAAGCTTTCTTT
TRBV30,NA,TRBJ1-1,TRBD1,CAWSIGQGTTEAFF,TGTGCCTGGAGTATAGGACAGGGGACCACTGAAGCTTTCTTT
TRBV19,few,TRBJ1-1,TRBD1,CASTFGTGGTEAFF,TGTGCCAGTACCTTTGGGACAGGGGGCACTGAAGCTTTCTTT
TRBV4-3,NA,TRBJ1-3,NA,CASSQAPTSSGNTIYF,TGCGCCAGCAGCCAAGCCCCTACCAGCTCTGGAAACACCATATATTTT